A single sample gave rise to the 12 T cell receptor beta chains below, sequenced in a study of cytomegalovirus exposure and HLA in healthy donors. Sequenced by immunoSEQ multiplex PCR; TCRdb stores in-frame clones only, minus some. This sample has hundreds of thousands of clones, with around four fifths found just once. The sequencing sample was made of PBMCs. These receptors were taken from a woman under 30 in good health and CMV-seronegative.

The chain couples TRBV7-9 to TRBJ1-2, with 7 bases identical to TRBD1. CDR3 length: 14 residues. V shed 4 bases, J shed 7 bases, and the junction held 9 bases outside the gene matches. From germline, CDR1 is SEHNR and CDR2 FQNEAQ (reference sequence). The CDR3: CASSYGQETPGYTF. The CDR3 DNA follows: TGTGCCAGCAGCTACGGACAGGAGACCCCTGGCTACACCTTC.

The CDR3 here is CASSSFYSNQPQHF. CDR3 nucleotide sequence: TGTGCCAGCAGCTCCTTTTATAGCAATCAGCCCCAGCATTTT. V gene TRBV7-3 combines with J gene TRBJ1-5; D unclear. This CDR3 contains 14 residues. V was clipped by 4 bases and J by 0 bases, with 7 bases between them. Germline CDR1 and CDR2: SGHTA and FQGTGA.

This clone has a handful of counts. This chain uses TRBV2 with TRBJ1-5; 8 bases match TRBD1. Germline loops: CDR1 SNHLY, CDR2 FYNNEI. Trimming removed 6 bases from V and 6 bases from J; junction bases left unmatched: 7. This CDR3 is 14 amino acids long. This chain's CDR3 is CASSGQGVGQPQHF. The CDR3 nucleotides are TGTGCCAGCAGCGGACAGGGAGTGGGTCAGCCCCAGCATTTT.

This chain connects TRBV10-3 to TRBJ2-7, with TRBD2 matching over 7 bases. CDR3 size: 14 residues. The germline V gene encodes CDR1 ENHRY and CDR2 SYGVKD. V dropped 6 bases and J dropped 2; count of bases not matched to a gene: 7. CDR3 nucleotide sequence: TGTGCCATCAGCACGACTAGCTTCGCCTACGAGCAGTACTTC. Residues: CAISTTSFAYEQYF.

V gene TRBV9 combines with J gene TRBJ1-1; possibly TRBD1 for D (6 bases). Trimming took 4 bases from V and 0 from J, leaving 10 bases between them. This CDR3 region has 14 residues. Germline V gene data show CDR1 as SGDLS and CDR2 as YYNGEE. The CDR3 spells CASSPRGVNTEAFF. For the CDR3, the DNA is TGTGCCAGCAGCCCCAGGGGTGTGAACACTGAAGCTTTCTTT.

CDR3 protein: CASHRGTEAFF. DNA for the CDR3: TGTGCCTCTCACAGGGGCACTGAAGCTTTCTTT. The gene calls are TRBV30 and TRBJ1-1, with TRBD1 matching over 7 bases. This CDR3 is 11 amino acids long. V gave up 7 bases and J gave up 4 bases; unmatched junction bases: 3. CDR1 and CDR2 (germline): GTSNPN, SVGIG (reference sequence).

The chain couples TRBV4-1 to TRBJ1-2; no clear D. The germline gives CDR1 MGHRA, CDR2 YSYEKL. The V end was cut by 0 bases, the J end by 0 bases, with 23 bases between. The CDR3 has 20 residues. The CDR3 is CASSQDPKRGRRVANYGYTF. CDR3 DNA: TGCGCCAGCAGCCAAGACCCAAAGAGAGGGCGGAGGGTCGCTAACTATGGCTACACCTTC.

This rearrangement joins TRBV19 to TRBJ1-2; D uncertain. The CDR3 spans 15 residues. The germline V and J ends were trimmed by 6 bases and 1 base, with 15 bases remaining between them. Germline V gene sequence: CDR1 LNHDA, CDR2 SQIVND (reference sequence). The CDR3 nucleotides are TGTGCCAGTAGCCTAACACCGACCTTTAACTATGGCTACACCTTC. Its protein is CASSLTPTFNYGYTF.

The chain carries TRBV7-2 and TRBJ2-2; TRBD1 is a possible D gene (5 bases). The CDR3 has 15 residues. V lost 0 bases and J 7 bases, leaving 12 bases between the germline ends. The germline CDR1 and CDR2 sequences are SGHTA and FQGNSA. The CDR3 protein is CASSLARAADGELFF. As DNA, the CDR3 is TGTGCCAGCAGCTTAGCCAGGGCCGCGGACGGGGAGCTGTTTTTT.

The CDR3 DNA sequence: TGTGCCAGCAGCTTAGGACAGGGACTGGTCGACTATGGCTACACCTTC. It yields the protein CASSLGQGLVDYGYTF. The chain combines TRBV7-8 with TRBJ1-2; 7 nucleotides align to TRBD1. This CDR3 contains 16 residues. Germline CDR1 reads SGHVS; CDR2 reads FQNEAQ. J was trimmed by 3 bases and V by 1 base; bases with no gene match: 8.

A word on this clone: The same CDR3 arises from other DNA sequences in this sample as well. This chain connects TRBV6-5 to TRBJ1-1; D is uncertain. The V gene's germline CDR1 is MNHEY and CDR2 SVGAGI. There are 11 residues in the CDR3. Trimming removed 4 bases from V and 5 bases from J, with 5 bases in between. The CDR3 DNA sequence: TGTGCCAGCAGTTTGGGAACTGAAGCTTTCTTT. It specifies CASSLGTEAFF.

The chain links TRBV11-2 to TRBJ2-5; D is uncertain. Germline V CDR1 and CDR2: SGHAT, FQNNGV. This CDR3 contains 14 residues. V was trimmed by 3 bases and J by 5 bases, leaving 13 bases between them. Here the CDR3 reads CASSLLPAVETQYF. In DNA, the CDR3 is TGTGCCAGCAGCTTGCTCCCCGCGGTGGAGACCCAGTACTTC.